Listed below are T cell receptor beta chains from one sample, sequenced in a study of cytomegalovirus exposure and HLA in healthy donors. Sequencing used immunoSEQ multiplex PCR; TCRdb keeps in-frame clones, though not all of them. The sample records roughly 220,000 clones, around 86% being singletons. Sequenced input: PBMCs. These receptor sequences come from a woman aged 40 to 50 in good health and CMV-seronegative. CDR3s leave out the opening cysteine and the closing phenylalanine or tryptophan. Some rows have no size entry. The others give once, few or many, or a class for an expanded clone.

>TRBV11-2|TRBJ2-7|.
ASSLNIDSRGNYEQY
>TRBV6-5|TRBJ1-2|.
ASGGGTNKGSYT
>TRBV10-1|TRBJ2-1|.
AASGASGIFHNEQF
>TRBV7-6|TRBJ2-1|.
ASSLGRDSLYNEQF
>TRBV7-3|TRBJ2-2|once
ASSLILAGELF
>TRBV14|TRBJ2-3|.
ASSQFRRTSTDTQY
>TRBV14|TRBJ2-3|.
ASSLQTGLRDTQY
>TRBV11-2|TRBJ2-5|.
ASSFGQKYQETQY
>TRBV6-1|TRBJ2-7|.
ASSDQQGAEQY
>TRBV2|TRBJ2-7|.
ASRIDRVSSYEQY
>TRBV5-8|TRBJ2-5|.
ASSLVTGGYQETQY
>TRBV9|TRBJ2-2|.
ATYTGELF
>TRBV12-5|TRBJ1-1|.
ASGLKHRGRTEAF
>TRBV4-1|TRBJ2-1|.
ASSREPLREGPYNEQF
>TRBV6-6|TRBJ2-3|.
ASSYGTSGDTQY
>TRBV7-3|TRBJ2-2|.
ASSYFQGAPGELF
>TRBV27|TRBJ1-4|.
ASSRQIATNEKLF
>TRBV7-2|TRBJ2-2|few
ATARRSGRTGELF
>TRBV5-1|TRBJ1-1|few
ASSFRDSSMNTEAF
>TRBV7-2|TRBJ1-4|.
ASSAGVREKLF
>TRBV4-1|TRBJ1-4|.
ASSRGRDTRWNEKLF